This T cell receptor (beta chain) was recorded in a study of T cell changes during pregnancy in multiple sclerosis. This table comes from immunoSEQ multiplex PCR, and its TCRdb copy is limited to in-frame clones, with some not included. The sample has 15,000 to 25,000 clones, about nine tenths seen once. Germline V gene data show CDR1 as MNHNY and CDR2 as SVGAGI (reference sequence). V lost 5 bases and J 4 bases, leaving 17 bases between the germline ends. This CDR3 has 15 residues. The clonotype was recovered from a female donor in good health, enrolled as a control in a pregnancy study. The chain is built from TRBV6-6 and TRBJ2-5; tentative D call: TRBD1 (6 bases). Sequencing was performed on CD8+ T cells from peripheral blood mononuclear cells, taken after pregnancy. CDR3 DNA sequence: TGTGCCAGCAGTGGGAATTACAGGGACGGAGAGACCCAGTACTTC. This codes for CASSGNYRDGETQYF.